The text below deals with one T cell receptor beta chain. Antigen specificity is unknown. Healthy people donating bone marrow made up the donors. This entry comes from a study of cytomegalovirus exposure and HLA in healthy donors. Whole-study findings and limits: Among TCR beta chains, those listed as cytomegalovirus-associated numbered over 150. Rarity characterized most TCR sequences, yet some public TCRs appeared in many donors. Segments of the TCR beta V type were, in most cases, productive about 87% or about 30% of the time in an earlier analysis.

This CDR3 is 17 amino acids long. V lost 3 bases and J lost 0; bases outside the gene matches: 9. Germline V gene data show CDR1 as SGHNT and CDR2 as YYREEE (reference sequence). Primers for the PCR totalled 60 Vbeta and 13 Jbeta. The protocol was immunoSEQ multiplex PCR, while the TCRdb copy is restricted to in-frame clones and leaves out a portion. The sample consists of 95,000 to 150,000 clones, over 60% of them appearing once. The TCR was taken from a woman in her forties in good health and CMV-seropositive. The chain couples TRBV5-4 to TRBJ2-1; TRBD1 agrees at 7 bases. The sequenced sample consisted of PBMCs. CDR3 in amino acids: CASSSSRQGYSYNEQFF. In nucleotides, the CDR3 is TGTGCCAGCAGCTCCAGCCGACAGGGATACTCCTACAATGAGCAGTTCTTC.